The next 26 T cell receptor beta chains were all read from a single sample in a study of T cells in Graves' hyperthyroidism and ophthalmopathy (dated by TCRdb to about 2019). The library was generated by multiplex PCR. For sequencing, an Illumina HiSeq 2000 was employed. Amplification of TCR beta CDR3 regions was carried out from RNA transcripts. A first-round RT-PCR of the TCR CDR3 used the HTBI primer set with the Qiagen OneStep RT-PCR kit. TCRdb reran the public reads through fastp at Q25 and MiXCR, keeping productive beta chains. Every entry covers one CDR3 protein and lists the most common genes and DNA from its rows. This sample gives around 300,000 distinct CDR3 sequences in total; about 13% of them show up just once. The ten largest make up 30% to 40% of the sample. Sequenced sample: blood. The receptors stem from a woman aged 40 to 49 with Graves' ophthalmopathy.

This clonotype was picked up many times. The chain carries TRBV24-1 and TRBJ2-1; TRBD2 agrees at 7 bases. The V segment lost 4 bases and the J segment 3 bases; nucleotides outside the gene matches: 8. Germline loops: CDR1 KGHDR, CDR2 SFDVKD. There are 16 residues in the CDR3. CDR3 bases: TGTGCCACCAGTGAGCAAGCGGGAAAAAGCTACAATGAGCAGTTCTTC. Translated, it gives CATSEQAGKSYNEQFF.

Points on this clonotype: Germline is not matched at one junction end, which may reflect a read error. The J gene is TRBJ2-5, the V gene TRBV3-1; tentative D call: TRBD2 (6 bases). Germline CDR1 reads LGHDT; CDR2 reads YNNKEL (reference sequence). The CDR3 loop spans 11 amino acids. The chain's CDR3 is CAITTRGTQDF. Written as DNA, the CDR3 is TGTGCCATTACTACCCGGGGGACCCAGGACTTC.

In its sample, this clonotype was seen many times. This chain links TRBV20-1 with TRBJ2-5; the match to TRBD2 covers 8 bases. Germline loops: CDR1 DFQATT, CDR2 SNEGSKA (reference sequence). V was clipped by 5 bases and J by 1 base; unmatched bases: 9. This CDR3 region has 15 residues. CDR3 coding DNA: TGCAGTGCTGCACCGCTAGCGGGTATCCAAGAGACCCAGTACTTC. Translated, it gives CSAAPLAGIQETQYF.

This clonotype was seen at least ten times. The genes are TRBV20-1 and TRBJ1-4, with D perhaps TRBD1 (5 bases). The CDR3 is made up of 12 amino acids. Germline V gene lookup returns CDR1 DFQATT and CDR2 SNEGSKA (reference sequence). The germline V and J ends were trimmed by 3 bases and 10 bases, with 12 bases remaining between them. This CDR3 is CSARFQTGKLFF. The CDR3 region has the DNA TGCAGTGCTAGGTTCCAAACAGGAAAACTGTTTTTT.

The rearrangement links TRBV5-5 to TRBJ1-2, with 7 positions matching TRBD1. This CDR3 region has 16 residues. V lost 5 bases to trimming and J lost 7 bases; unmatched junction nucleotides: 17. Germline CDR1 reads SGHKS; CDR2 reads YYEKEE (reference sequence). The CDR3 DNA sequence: TGTGCCAGCAGACCCGGGACAGTAAGGATCGAGGGTGGCTACACCTTC. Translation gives CASRPGTVRIEGGYTF.

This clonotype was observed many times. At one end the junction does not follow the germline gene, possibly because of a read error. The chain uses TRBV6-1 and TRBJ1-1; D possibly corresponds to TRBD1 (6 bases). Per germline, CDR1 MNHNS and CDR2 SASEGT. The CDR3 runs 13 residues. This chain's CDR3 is CASGEWGPTEAFF. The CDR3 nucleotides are TGTGCCAGCGGTGAATGGGGGCCAACTGAAGCTTTCTTT.

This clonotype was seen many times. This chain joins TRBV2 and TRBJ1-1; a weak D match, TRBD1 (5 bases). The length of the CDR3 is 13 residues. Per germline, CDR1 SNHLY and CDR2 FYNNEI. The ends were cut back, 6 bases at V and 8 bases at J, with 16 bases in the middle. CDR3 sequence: CASRVFWGNEAFF. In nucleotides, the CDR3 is TGTGCCAGCAGGGTTTTTTGGGGGAACGAAGCTTTCTTT.

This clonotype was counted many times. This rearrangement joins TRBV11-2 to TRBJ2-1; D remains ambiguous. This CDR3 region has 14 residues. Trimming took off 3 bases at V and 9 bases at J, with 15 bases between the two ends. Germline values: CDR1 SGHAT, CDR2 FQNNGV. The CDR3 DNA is TGTGCCAGCAGCTTGGGCTTCATGGGGTTTGAGCAGTTCTTC. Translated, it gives CASSLGFMGFEQFF.

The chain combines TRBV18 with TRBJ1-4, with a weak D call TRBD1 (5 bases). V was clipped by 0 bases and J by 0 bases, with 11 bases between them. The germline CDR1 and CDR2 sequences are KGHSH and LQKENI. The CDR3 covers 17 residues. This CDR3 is CASSPPGPASTNEKLFF. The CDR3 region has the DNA TGTGCCAGCTCACCACCGGGGCCAGCCTCAACTAATGAAAAACTGTTTTTT.

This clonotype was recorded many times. This chain's CDR3 is CASSPEDGDEQYF. The CDR3 DNA reads TGTGCCAGCAGCCCAGAGGATGGCGACGAGCAGTACTTC. The chain employs TRBV13 and TRBJ2-7; D call uncertain. The CDR3 length is 13 residues. Trimming removed 5 bases at V and 5 bases at J, with 13 bases between. The V gene's germline CDR1 is PRHDT and CDR2 FYEKMQ (reference sequence).

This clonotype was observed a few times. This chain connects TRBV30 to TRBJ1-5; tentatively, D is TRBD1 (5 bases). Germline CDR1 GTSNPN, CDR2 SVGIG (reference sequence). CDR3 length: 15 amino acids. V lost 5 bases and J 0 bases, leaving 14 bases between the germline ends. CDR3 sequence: CAWSPGRASNQPQHF. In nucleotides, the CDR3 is TGTGCCTGGTCTCCGGGACGAGCTAGCAATCAGCCCCAGCATTTT.

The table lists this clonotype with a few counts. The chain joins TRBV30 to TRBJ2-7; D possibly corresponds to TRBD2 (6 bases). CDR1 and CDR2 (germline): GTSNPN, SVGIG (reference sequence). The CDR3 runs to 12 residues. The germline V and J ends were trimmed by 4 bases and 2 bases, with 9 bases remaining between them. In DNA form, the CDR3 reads TGTGCCTGGACCGGGAGACCCTACGAGCAGTACTTC. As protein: CAWTGRPYEQYF.

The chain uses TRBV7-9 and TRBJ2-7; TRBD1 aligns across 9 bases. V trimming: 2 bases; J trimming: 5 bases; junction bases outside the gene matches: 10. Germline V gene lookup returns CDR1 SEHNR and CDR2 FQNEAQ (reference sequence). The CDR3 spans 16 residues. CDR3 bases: TGTGCCAGCAGCTTACCAGGCGGGACAGGGCTTAACGAGCAGTACTTC. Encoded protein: CASSLPGGTGLNEQYF.

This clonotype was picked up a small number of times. This chain's CDR3 is CASSQEVGIIGGGNTEAFF. The CDR3 bases are TGTGCCAGCAGCCAAGAAGTGGGGATAATTGGAGGGGGCAACACTGAAGCTTTCTTT. The chain joins TRBV3-1 to TRBJ1-1; 7 nucleotides align to TRBD1. Germline assignment: CDR1 LGHDT and CDR2 YNNKEL (reference sequence). The CDR3 runs 19 residues. V was clipped by 0 bases and J by 2 bases; unmatched bases: 15. The full variable domain, completed using reference TRBV3-1 and TRBJ1-1, is DTAVSQTPKYLVTQMGNDKSIKCEQNLGHDTMYWYKQDSKKFLKIMFSYNNKELIINETVPNRFSPKSPDKAHLNLHINSLELGDSAVYFCASSQEVGIIGGGNTEAFFGQGTRLTVV.

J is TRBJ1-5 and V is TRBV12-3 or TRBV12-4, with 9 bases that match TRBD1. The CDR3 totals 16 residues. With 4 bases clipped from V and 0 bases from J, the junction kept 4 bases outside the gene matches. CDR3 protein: CASSWDREDSNQPQHF. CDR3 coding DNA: TGTGCCAGCAGTTGGGACAGGGAAGATAGCAATCAGCCCCAGCATTTT.

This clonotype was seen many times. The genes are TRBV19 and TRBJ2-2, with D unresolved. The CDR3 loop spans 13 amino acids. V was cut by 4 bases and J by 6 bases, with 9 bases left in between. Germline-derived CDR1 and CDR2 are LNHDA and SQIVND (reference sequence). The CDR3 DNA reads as TGTGCCAGTAGTAATACACCGCCCGGGGAGCTGTTTTTT. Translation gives CASSNTPPGELFF.

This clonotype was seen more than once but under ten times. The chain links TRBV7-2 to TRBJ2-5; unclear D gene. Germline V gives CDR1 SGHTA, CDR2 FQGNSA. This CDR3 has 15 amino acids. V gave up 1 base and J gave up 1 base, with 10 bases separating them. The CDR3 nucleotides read TGTGCCAGCAGCTTAGGAACTACGGCCCAAGAGACCCAGTACTTC. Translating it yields CASSLGTTAQETQYF.

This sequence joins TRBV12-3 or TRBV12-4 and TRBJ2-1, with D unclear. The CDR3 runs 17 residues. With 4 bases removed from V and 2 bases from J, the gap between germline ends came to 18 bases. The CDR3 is CASSSPLWEVAYNEQFF. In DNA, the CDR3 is TGTGCCAGCAGTTCACCCCTCTGGGAAGTGGCCTACAATGAGCAGTTCTTC.

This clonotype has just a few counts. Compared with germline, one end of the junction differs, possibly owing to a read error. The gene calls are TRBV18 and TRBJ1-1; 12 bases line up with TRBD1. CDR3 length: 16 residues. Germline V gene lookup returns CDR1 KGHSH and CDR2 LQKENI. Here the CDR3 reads CASSPEGQGANAEAFF. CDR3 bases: TGTGCCAGCTCACCCGAGGGACAGGGGGCGAACGCTGAAGCTTTCTTT.

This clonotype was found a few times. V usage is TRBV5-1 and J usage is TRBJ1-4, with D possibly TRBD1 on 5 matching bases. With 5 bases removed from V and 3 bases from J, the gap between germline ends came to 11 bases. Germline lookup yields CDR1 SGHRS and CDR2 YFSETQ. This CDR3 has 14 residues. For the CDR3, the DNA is TGCGCCAGCAGGGTAGGGGCCGCTAATGAAAAACTGTTTTTT. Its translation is CASRVGAANEKLFF. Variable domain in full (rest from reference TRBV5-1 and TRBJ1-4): KAGVTQTPRYLIKTRGQQVTLSCSPISGHRSVSWYQQTPGQGLQFLFEYFSETQRNKGNFPGRFSGRQFSNSRSEMNVSTLELGDSALYLCASRVGAANEKLFFGSGTQLSVL.

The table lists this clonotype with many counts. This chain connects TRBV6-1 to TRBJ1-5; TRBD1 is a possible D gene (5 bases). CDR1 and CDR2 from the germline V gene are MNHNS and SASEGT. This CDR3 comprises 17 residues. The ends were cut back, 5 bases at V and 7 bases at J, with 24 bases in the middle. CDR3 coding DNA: TGTGCCAGCAGTACAATCTCGGGACTAGGGATAGGACAGCCCCAGCATTTT. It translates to CASSTISGLGIGQPQHF.

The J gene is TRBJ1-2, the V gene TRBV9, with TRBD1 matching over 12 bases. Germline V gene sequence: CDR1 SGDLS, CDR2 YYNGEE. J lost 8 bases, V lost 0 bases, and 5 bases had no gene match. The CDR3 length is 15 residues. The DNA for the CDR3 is TGTGCCAGCAGCGTAGCTGGGACAGGGGGCGGAGGCTACACCTTC. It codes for CASSVAGTGGGGYTF.

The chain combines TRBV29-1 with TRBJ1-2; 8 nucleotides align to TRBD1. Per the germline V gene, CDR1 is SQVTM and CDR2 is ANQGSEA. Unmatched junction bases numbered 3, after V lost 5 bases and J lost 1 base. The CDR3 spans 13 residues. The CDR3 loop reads CSVTDRDNYGYTF. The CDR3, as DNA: TGCAGCGTTACGGACAGGGATAACTATGGCTACACCTTC. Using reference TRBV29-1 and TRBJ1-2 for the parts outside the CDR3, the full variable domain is SAVISQKPSRDICQRGTSLTIQCQVDSQVTMMFWYRQQPGQSLTLIATANQGSEATYESGFVIDKFPISRPNLTFSTLTVSNMSPEDSSIYLCSVTDRDNYGYTFGSGTRLTVV.

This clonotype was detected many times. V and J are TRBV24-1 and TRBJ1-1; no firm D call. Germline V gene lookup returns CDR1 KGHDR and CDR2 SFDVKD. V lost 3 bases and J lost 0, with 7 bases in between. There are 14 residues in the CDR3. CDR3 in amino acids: CATSDNGVNTEAFF. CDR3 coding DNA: TGTGCCACCAGTGATAACGGGGTGAACACTGAAGCTTTCTTT.

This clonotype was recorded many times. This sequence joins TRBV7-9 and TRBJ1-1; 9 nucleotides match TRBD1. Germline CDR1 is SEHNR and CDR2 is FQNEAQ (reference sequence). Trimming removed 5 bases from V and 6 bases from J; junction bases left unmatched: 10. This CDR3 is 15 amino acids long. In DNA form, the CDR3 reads TGTGCCAGCAGCGTCTCGGGACAGGGTTTTTCTGAAGCTTTCTTT. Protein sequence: CASSVSGQGFSEAFF.

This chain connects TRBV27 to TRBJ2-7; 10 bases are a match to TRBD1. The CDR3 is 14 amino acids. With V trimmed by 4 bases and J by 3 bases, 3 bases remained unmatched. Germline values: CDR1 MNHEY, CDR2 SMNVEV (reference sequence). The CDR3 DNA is TGTGCCAGCAGTTGGACAGGGGGATTCTACGAGCAGTACTTC. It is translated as CASSWTGGFYEQYF.